Listed below are T cell receptor beta chains from one sample, sequenced in a study of blood T cell repertoires in COVID-19. Sequencing was performed with immunoSEQ multiplex PCR; in TCRdb, only in-frame clones are kept and a portion is missing. Of about 120,000 clones in the sample, around 78% were seen once. The sample consisted of peripheral blood. These receptors all come from a man aged 30 to 45 with acute or convalescent COVID-19. The CDR3 runs from the conserved cysteine through the conserved F or W. The order of the fields is J gene, clone size, V gene, D gene, CDR3 DNA, CDR3 protein. A D gene is named only where the DNA matches it firmly. Only some rows state a clone size, as once, few, many or a class for expanded clones.

>TRBJ2-7|-|TRBV19|-
TGTGCCAGTAGTATGTTCTTGGGAGACTACGAGCAGTACTTC
CASSMFLGDYEQYF
>TRBJ1-6|-|TRBV10-3|TRBD1
TGTGCCATCAGTGCACTTAGACAGGGAGATAATTCACCCCTCCACTTT
CAISALRQGDNSPLHF
>TRBJ1-1|-|TRBV5-4|-
TGTGCCAGCAGCTTGTCGCAGGGCGACCCCAAAGCTTTCTTT
CASSLSQGDPKAFF
>TRBJ2-7|-|TRBV7-9|-
TGTGCCAGCAGCTTCGCCCAACTTTACGAGCAGTACTTC
CASSFAQLYEQYF
>TRBJ1-4|once|TRBV6-5|TRBD1
TGTGCCAGCAGGAGGCCAGGGGGAAATGAAAAACTGTTTTTT
CASRRPGGNEKLFF
>TRBJ1-2|-|TRBV30|-
TGTGCCTGGAGTTCCGGGTATGACTATGGCTACACCTTC
CAWSSGYDYGYTF
>TRBJ2-1|-|TRBV9|TRBD2
TGTGCCAGCAGCGTAGTTGGTAGCGGGTTTGGCAATGAGCAGTTCTTC
CASSVVGSGFGNEQFF
>TRBJ2-1|-|TRBV27|TRBD2
TGTGCCAGCAGCTCGCTCCCCGGGACTAGCGGGTACAATGAGCAGTTCTTC
CASSSLPGTSGYNEQFF
>TRBJ1-2|once|TRBV30|TRBD1
TGTGCCTGGAGTTACAGGGGGCCCGGTGGCTACACCTTC
CAWSYRGPGGYTF
>TRBJ1-1|few|TRBV19|-
TGTGCCAGTAGTATATCAGGGGCTACTGAAGCTTTCTTT
CASSISGATEAFF
>TRBJ1-2|-|TRBV12-3/TRBV12-4|TRBD1
TGTGCCAGCAGTCGACAGGGTAACCCTGGCTACACCTTC
CASSRQGNPGYTF
>TRBJ2-1|-|TRBV7-9|-
TGTGCCAGCAGCCCTGGAGTGACCTCCTACAATGAGCAGTTCTTC
CASSPGVTSYNEQFF
>TRBJ1-4|-|TRBV19|TRBD1
TGTGCCAGTACACCAGGGGGTTGGGGTGAAAAACTGTTTTTT
CASTPGGWGEKLFF
>TRBJ2-7|-|TRBV29-1|TRBD1
TGCAGCGTTGATACCTCCGGGACAGCCTACGAGCAGTACTTC
CSVDTSGTAYEQYF
>TRBJ2-1|-|TRBV5-1|-
TGCGCCAGCAGCTTGATCGCAGGCATCACCAATGAGCAGTTCTTC
CASSLIAGITNEQFF
>TRBJ2-3|few|TRBV6-2/TRBV6-3|TRBD2
TGTGCCAGCAGCCGCAATTCTCCAGCGGGGGAGGGGGATACGCAGTATTTT
CASSRNSPAGEGDTQYF
>TRBJ1-5|-|TRBV6-5|TRBD1
TGTGCCACCGAGGTGGACAGGGCCGGAAATCAGCCCCAGCATTTT
CATEVDRAGNQPQHF
>TRBJ2-1|-|TRBV6-1|TRBD2
TGTGCCAGCAGTGAAAGCCGACTAGCGGGGGGGCGGGAGCAGTTCTTC
CASSESRLAGGREQFF
>TRBJ2-1|few|TRBV3-1/TRBV3-2|TRBD2
TGTGCCAGCAGCCAAGTACCAACTAGCGGCATTGAGCAGTTCTTC
CASSQVPTSGIEQFF
>TRBJ1-2|-|TRBV30|-
TGTGCCTGGAGTGCCGGGACATACGGCTACACCTTC
CAWSAGTYGYTF
>TRBJ1-2|-|TRBV6-5|-
TGTGCCAGCAGTTACGACAGCCATAATTTTAACTATGGCTACACCTTC
CASSYDSHNFNYGYTF
>TRBJ2-1|-|TRBV25-1|-
TGTGCCAGCAGTGAGGGGGCCCGGGGCTACAATGAGCAGTTCTTC
CASSEGARGYNEQFF
>TRBJ1-1|-|TRBV5-1|TRBD1
TGCGCCAGCAGCTTGCACAGGGGGAGGGATACTGAAGCTTTCTTT
CASSLHRGRDTEAFF
>TRBJ2-1|-|TRBV19|-
TGTGCCAGTAGTGCCCTGCGGGACCGGAATGAGCAGTTCTTC
CASSALRDRNEQFF
>TRBJ1-3|-|TRBV7-6|-
TGTGCCAGCAGCCTTAGCCCTTCTGGAAACACCATATATTTT
CASSLSPSGNTIYF
>TRBJ2-3|once|TRBV6-1|TRBD2
TGTGCCAGCAGTGACCCGGGAGGGCCTTCAGATACGCAGTATTTT
CASSDPGGPSDTQYF
>TRBJ2-1|few|TRBV27|-
TGTGCCAGCAGATCATGGCCCCACAATGAGCAGTTCTTC
CASRSWPHNEQFF
>TRBJ1-2|-|TRBV7-2|-
TGTGCCAGCAGCACTATTAGTAGGGGCTACACCTTC
CASSTISRGYTF
>TRBJ2-5|few|TRBV20-1|TRBD2
TGCAGTGCTAGTTCCCTAGCGGTCCAAGAGACCCAGTACTTC
CSASSLAVQETQYF
>TRBJ2-7|-|TRBV4-3|-
TGCGCCAGCAGCCAAGATTGGCCAGTGCCTTCCTACGAGCAGTACTTC
CASSQDWPVPSYEQYF
>TRBJ1-3|-|TRBV19|-
TGTGCCAGTAGTACCAGGGGATCTGGAAACACCATATATTTT
CASSTRGSGNTIYF
>TRBJ1-1|-|TRBV3-1/TRBV3-2|-
TGTGCCAGCAGCCAAACCTTGGACAGACCACCAAACACTGAAGCTTTCTTT
CASSQTLDRPPNTEAFF
>TRBJ1-2|-|TRBV19|TRBD1
TGTGCCAGTAGTATCTTCGGGACAGAAAACTATGGCTACACCTTC
CASSIFGTENYGYTF
>TRBJ1-1|once|TRBV27|-
TGTGCCAGCAGTTTAGGGAGCATGAACACTGAAGCTTTCTTT
CASSLGSMNTEAFF
>TRBJ2-2|-|TRBV18|TRBD1
TGTGCCAGCTCACCATGGACAGGGACCACCGGGGAGCTGTTTTTT
CASSPWTGTTGELFF
>TRBJ1-1|-|TRBV2|TRBD1
TGTGCCGGGAAATTGGACAGGGATAATTCAGCTTTCTTT
CAGKLDRDNSAFF
>TRBJ2-2|-|TRBV19|TRBD1
TGTGCCAGCAGAAGGGGACAGACGAACACCGGGGAGCTGTTTTTT
CASRRGQTNTGELFF
>TRBJ2-3|-|TRBV11-2|-
TGTGCCAGCAGAGAGATAGCGCACCTCTTATATTTT
CASREIAHLLYF
>TRBJ1-1|-|TRBV4-2|TRBD1
TGTGCCAGCAGCCCATTCGCAGGGGGCACTGAAGCTTTCTTT
CASSPFAGGTEAFF
>TRBJ2-1|-|TRBV4-1|TRBD2
TGCGCCAGCAGCCAAACTAGCGGGGGGTACAATGAGCAGTTCTTC
CASSQTSGGYNEQFF
>TRBJ1-4|-|TRBV14|-
TGTGCCAGCAGCCTCTTTGGGGCAGGTACTAATGAAAAACTGTTTTTT
CASSLFGAGTNEKLFF
>TRBJ2-3|-|TRBV28|-
TGTGCCAGCAGCCAGGGGGGTACTAGCACAGATACGCAGTATTTT
CASSQGGTSTDTQYF
>TRBJ2-6|-|TRBV6-5|-
TGTGCCAGCATGCAGGGTCCGAGGGGGGCCAACGTCCTGACTTTC
CASMQGPRGANVLTF
>TRBJ1-1|-|TRBV25-1|-
TGTGCCAGCAGTGATGTTCGGGGGGGGCGAGGCACTGAAGCTTTCTTT
CASSDVRGGRGTEAFF
>TRBJ2-1|-|TRBV7-2|TRBD1
TGTGCCAGCAGCTTCAATCAACCCCTCGACAGGGGAGCTTACAATGAGCAGTTCTTC
CASSFNQPLDRGAYNEQFF
>TRBJ2-1|-|TRBV11-3|TRBD2
TGTGCCAGCAGCTCGACTAGCGGACTACCCTACAATGAGCAGTTCTTC
CASSSTSGLPYNEQFF
>TRBJ2-3|-|TRBV19|TRBD2
TGTGCCAGTAACCGTCTGGGATCAGGACTAGCGGACACAGATACGCAGTATTTT
CASNRLGSGLADTDTQYF
>TRBJ2-3|-|TRBV7-9|TRBD1
TGTGCCAGCAGCAGGACAGGGGGAATAGATACGCAGTATTTT
CASSRTGGIDTQYF
>TRBJ1-2|few|TRBV7-9|-
TGTGCCAGCAGCTTACCGGGGAGCCATGGCTACACCTTC
CASSLPGSHGYTF